This record looks at one T cell receptor (beta chain) sequence and its context. V gave up 1 base and J gave up 9 bases, with 16 bases separating them. CDR1 LGHDT and CDR2 YNNKEL come from the germline V gene (reference sequence). There are 16 residues in the CDR3. The sample originates from a study of CD8 T cells in Susac syndrome. Reverse transcription of roughly 0.45 to 1 ug RNA was carried out with random hexamers. Coverage of TCR beta CDR3 amplification by immunoSEQ multiplex PCR extended to 54 Vbeta and 13 Jbeta. TCRdb fed the immunoSEQ multiplex PCR reads into MiXCR, producing one record per CDR3 protein. Of about 180,000 distinct CDR3 sequences in the sample, 90% to 97% were seen once. The multiple sclerosis controls consisted of treatment-naive patients with relapsing-remitting disease, either stable or active.

This sequence was found in a human donor with multiple sclerosis. The genes are TRBV3-1 and TRBJ1-6; D call uncertain. The sample taken for sequencing was CD4+ T cells from PBMCs. The CDR3 is CASSQGPSSVFSPLHF. The CDR3 coding sequence is TGTGCCAGCAGCCAAGGGCCTTCGTCGGTTTTTTCACCCCTCCACTTT.